The next 2 T cell receptor beta chains were all read from a single sample in a study of control samples from healthy donors and cancer patients (dated by TCRdb to about 2020). The library was obtained by the immunoSEQ multiplex PCR assay. TCRdb took over this immuneACCESS table, retaining in-frame rearrangements with V and J assigned. Such tables are incomplete; in checked studies, under half of the missing clones stem from an unresolved V gene, and the remainder is unexplained. This sample holds around 120,000 clones; 88% were observed only once. The ten largest clones capture 2% to 2.5% of the sample. The sequencing sample was made of blood. The receptor set was obtained from a woman in her 70s in good health.

In its sample, this clone was seen once. The rearrangement links TRBV27 to TRBJ1-5; weak D call: TRBD1 (5 bases). Germline values: CDR1 MNHEY, CDR2 SMNVEV (reference sequence). Trimming stripped 5 bases from V and 6 bases from J, with 14 bases between. This CDR3 contains 14 residues. The CDR3 here is CASSLGTVGQPQHF. CDR3 in DNA: TGTGCCAGCAGTCTGGGGACGGTGGGTCAGCCCCAGCATTTT.

The rearrangement links TRBV24-1 to TRBJ2-1; D unresolved. The CDR3 has 13 amino acids. CDR1 KGHDR and CDR2 SFDVKD come from the germline V gene. V was pared by 1 base and J by 10 bases, with 10 bases between. Written as DNA, the CDR3 is TGTGCCACCAGTGATTTTCCGGCCCCGGAGCAGTTCTTC. Translation gives CATSDFPAPEQFF.